This T cell receptor (beta chain) was observed in a study of cytomegalovirus exposure and HLA in healthy donors. Regarding donors, all were healthy bone marrow donors. The germline V gene has CDR1 SGHRS and CDR2 YFSETQ. The CDR3 has 12 amino acids. V lost 6 bases to trimming and J lost 4 bases; unmatched junction nucleotides: 1. Whole-study findings and limits: Relative to the roughly 690-donor mean, N-insertions were reportedly fewer in an Asian-associated ancestry cluster in a later analysis. In a later analysis, TCR beta V- and J-gene trimming showed a link to a missense DCLRE1C variant. Analysis was performed later, and it showed HLA-associated TCR beta chains to be more clonally expanded than equally common others.

The primer mix had 60 Vbeta and 13 Jbeta primers. Profiling relied on immunoSEQ multiplex PCR, and the TCRdb table lists in-frame clones only, not all of them. The sample includes roughly 120,000 clones, 80% of them seen just once. Comment on this clone: Antigen specificity is unknown.

The chain carries TRBV5-1 and TRBJ2-1; the match to TRBD1 covers 7 bases. The sequence was obtained from a man aged 25-40 years in good health and CMV-seronegative. Material for sequencing was PBMCs. The chain's CDR3 is CASTGQYNEQFF. CDR3 DNA sequence: TGCGCCAGCACGGGACAGTACAATGAGCAGTTCTTC.